The entry that follows covers one TCR beta chain sequence. J lost 2 bases, V lost 5 bases, and 13 bases had no gene match. The CDR3 runs to 17 residues. Germline CDR1 is SGHNT and CDR2 is YENEEA. This entry is derived from a study of blood T cell repertoires in COVID-19. About the study: Whether acute or convalescent, the COVID-19 samples came from the United States, Italy and Spain. Nucleic acid was either cDNA or gDNA, and it came from T cells, B-cell-depleted T cells, or PBMCs.

In the original workflow: Amplification of reference gene primers provided the estimated nucleated cell counts. Repertoires were generated with immunoSEQ multiplex PCR, while TCRdb's copy carries only in-frame clones and drops some. Clone size and the V and J calls come from that table; the DNA yielded D and trimming. The sample includes approximately 120,000 clones, approximately 74% of them seen just once. The chain has TRBV11-3 and TRBJ2-3, with 7 bases that match TRBD1. This clonotype originated in a man aged 60 to 69 with acute or convalescent COVID-19. Material: peripheral blood. CDR3 bases: TGTGCCAGCAGCAGATCGGGACAGCCGGGACCCACAGATACGCAGTATTTT. This gives the protein CASSRSGQPGPTDTQYF.